Presented here are 16 T cell receptor beta chains from one specimen sequenced in a study of tumor-infiltrating lymphocytes in oesophageal squamous cell carcinoma. TCRdb re-derived calls from the PCR reads in MiXCR, one entry per CDR3 protein. Among under 15,000 distinct CDR3 sequences listed, 50% to 55% were seen once. Sequences were obtained from esophageal tumor tissue. These receptors were obtained from a female donor with esophageal squamous cell carcinoma.

This chain connects TRBV7-2 to TRBJ2-3; TRBD1 might be the D (6 bases). There are 15 residues in the CDR3. CDR1 is SGHTA and CDR2 is FQGNSA in the germline V gene. V lost 6 bases and J 6 bases, leaving 19 bases between the germline ends. The DNA for the CDR3 is TGTGCCAGCAGGCGAACAGGGAATCCCCGGGATACGCAGTATTTT. Translation gives CASRRTGNPRDTQYF.

The chain uses TRBV7-3 and TRBJ2-2; 8 nucleotides match TRBD1. Per the germline V gene, CDR1 is SGHTA and CDR2 is FQGTGA. The CDR3 is 16 residues long. Trimming cost V 5 bases and J 4 bases; bases outside gene matches: 9. The CDR3 DNA is TGTGCCAGCAGCGTCAGGGGGCTGATGGGCACCGGGGAGCTGTTTTTT. The encoded protein is CASSVRGLMGTGELFF. Looking up the rest from reference TRBV7-3 and TRBJ2-2 gives the full variable domain: GAGVSQTPSNKVTEKGKYVELRCDPISGHTALYWYRQSLGQGPEFLIYFQGTGAADDSGLPNDRFFAVRPEGSVSTLKIQRTERGDSAVYLCASSVRGLMGTGELFFGEGSRLTVL.

This clonotype was counted a few times. A read error may explain this, as a much larger clone is one base away. The rearrangement links TRBV27 to TRBJ2-1; D might be TRBD1 (6 bases). Trimming took 5 bases from V and 10 from J, leaving 21 bases between them. Germline V gene lookup returns CDR1 MNHEY and CDR2 SMNVEV (reference sequence). The CDR3 has 15 amino acids. CDR3 in amino acids: CASSPSRTGTYEQFF. CDR3 sequence (DNA): TGTGCCAGCAGTCCAAGCCGAACAGGGACCTACGAGCAGTTCTTC.

This clonotype was seen a few times. The gene calls are TRBV7-3 and TRBJ2-3; tentatively, D is TRBD1 or TRBD2 (6 bases each). This CDR3 is 13 amino acids long. Germline lookup yields CDR1 SGHTA and CDR2 FQGTGA. Here the CDR3 reads CATGGGYTDTQYF. The DNA of the CDR3 is TGTGCTACCGGAGGGGGATACACAGATACGCAGTATTTT.

The chain employs TRBV7-1 and TRBJ1-2, with 10 bases identical to TRBD1. TRBV7-1 is assigned to the ORF class and has an uncertain function. This CDR3 region has 14 residues. Trimming removed 5 bases from V and 5 bases from J; junction bases left unmatched: 5. The CDR3 loop is CASSPRTGGYGYTF. The CDR3 nucleotides read TGTGCCAGCAGCCCTAGGACAGGGGGGTATGGCTACACCTTC.

There are many counts of this clonotype. The junction shows a germline mismatch at one end, possibly a read error. The V and J genes are TRBV28 and TRBJ2-1; weak D call: TRBD2 (6 bases). This CDR3 has 13 residues. Germline V gene lookup returns CDR1 MDHEN and CDR2 SYDVKM. DNA of the CDR3: TGTGCCAGTTTGCGGGACTCCTCCAATGAGCAGTTCTTC. It yields the protein CASLRDSSNEQFF.

This clonotype was recorded at least ten times. The CDR3 coding sequence is TGTGCCAGTTCGGGACATCCGAACACTGAAGCTTTCTTT. Protein: CASSGHPNTEAFF. V and J are TRBV12-3 or TRBV12-4 and TRBJ1-1, with a tentative D call TRBD1 (6 bases). The CDR3 spans 13 residues. The V end lost 9 bases, the J end lost 1 base, and 12 bases lay between the germline ends.

The genes are TRBV28 and TRBJ2-2; D is possibly TRBD1 (6 bases). The DNA end is a closer match to TRBJ1-3, so the J assignment may be wrong. The CDR3 loop spans 16 amino acids. Germline CDR1 and CDR2: MDHEN and SYDVKM. This CDR3 reads CASRPGGPSSGNTIYF. CDR3 nucleotides: TGTGCCAGCAGGCCCGGGGGCCCGAGCTCTGGAAACACCATATATTTT.

This clonotype was seen only once. V is TRBV7-2 and J is TRBJ2-4; tentatively, D is TRBD1 or TRBD2 (6 bases each). With the DNA end fitting TRBJ2-7 better, the J assignment may be wrong. Germline V gene lookup returns CDR1 SGHTA and CDR2 FQGNSA. The length of the CDR3 is 15 residues. The CDR3 DNA reads as TGTGCCAGCAGCGGCGGGGACAATAATGTCTACGAGCAGTACTTC. It yields the protein CASSGGDNNVYEQYF.

V and J are TRBV12-3 or TRBV12-4 and TRBJ1-2, with TRBD1 as a possible D gene (6 bases). CDR3 length: 13 amino acids. V shed 5 bases and J shed 6 bases, with 13 bases lying between them. This chain's CDR3 is CASSLRGGNGYTF. The CDR3 region has the DNA TGTGCCAGCAGTCTACGAGGGGGGAATGGCTACACCTTC.

This clonotype was observed a few times. Since no conserved phenylalanine or tryptophan closes the CDR3, a read error is the likely cause. The DNA is left out, because the CDR3 cannot be placed on it with certainty; the CDR3 is given as TCRdb lists it. The CDR3 loop is CASSPGLS. The rearrangement uses TRBV7-3 and TRBJ2-7; no DNA check was done on the table's D call, TRBD2. Germline V gene lookup returns CDR1 SGHTA and CDR2 FQGTGA. Termini included, the CDR3 measures 8 amino acids.

The V and J genes are TRBV27 and TRBJ2-5; D is unresolved. The closer fit of TRBJ1-2 to the DNA end suggests the J call may be wrong. CDR3 length: 14 amino acids. Germline values: CDR1 MNHEY, CDR2 SMNVEV (reference sequence). CDR3 sequence reads: CASQTRVLNYGYTF. CDR3 nucleotides: TGTGCCAGCCAAACCCGGGTTCTTAACTATGGCTACACCTTC.

The CDR3 sequence: CASSYLGNSYNEQFF. The CDR3 DNA reads TGCGCCAGCAGCTACCTAGGGAACTCCTACAATGAGCAGTTCTTC. V is TRBV5-1 and J is TRBJ2-1; D remains ambiguous. CDR1 and CDR2 (germline): SGHRS, YFSETQ. The ends were cut back, 3 bases at V and 0 bases at J, with 10 bases in the middle. This CDR3 spans 15 amino acids.

With respect to this clonotype: The missing conserved phenylalanine or tryptophan at the end of this CDR3 makes a read error likely. The limits of the CDR3 on the DNA are not certain, so only TCRdb's listed CDR3 is given. The chain combines TRBV6-4 with TRBJ2-1; TRBD1 was called by the table and not checked on the DNA. The CDR3 adds up to 22 amino acids, both ends counted. Germline loops: CDR1 MRHNA, CDR2 SNTAGT. CDR3 in amino acids: CASTALKPGQGASANYGYTFGS.

This clonotype occurred many times. The rearrangement uses TRBV6-1 and TRBJ1-2, with a weak D call TRBD1 (5 bases). Germline V gene lookup returns CDR1 MNHNS and CDR2 SASEGT. Trimming stripped 6 bases from V and 5 bases from J, with 13 bases between. This CDR3 comprises 13 residues. CDR3 sequence (DNA): TGTGCCAGCAGCCGCGGGACTGAGTATGGCTACACCTTC. Translation: CASSRGTEYGYTF.

The rearrangement joins TRBV7-2 to TRBJ2-1; TRBD1 matches at 7 bases. The germline V gene has CDR1 SGHTA and CDR2 FQGNSA. V lost 5 bases to trimming and J lost 12 bases; unmatched junction nucleotides: 19. The CDR3 loop spans 16 amino acids. CDR3 protein: CASSTNPVTGHLGQFF. The CDR3 DNA reads TGTGCCAGCAGCACCAACCCCGTGACAGGGCACCTCGGGCAGTTCTTC.